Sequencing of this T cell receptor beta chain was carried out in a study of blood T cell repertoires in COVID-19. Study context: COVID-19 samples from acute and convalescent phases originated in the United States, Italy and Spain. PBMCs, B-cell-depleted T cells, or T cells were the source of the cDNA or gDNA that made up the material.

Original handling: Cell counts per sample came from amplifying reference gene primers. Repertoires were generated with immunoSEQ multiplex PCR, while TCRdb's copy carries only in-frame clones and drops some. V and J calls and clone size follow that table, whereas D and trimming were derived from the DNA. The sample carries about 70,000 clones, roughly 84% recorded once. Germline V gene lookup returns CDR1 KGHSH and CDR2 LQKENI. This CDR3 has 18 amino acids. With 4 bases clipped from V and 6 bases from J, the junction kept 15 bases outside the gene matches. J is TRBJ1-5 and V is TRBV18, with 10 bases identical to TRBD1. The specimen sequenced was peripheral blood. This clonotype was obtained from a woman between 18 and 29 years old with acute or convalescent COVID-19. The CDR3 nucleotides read TGTGCCAGCTCACAAAATGGAGGAGGACAGGGGGTTTTTCAGCCCCAGCATTTT. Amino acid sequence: CASSQNGGGQGVFQPQHF.